This TCR beta chain was identified during a study of T cells after yellow fever vaccination. Whole-study findings and limits: The bulk population could contribute abundant contaminating clonotypes to FACS-sorted repertoires. A weaker secondary response peaked on day 5, the primary on day 15. The appearance of a small share of clonotypes in both CD4 and CD8 compartments was observed.

The V end was cut by 7 bases, the J end by 4 bases, with 7 bases between. The CDR3 runs to 11 residues. CDR1 MNHEY and CDR2 SVGAGI come from the germline V gene. This clonotype was found a few times. The target antigen is unknown. Researchers made TCR cDNA using 5'RACE template switching, and this step added a universal primer site and UMIs. TCRdb redid the calling of the 5' RACE reads with MiXCR, one entry per CDR3 protein. The data contain a few hundred thousand distinct CDR3 sequences, approximately 3% of them singletons. Sequenced material: CD4+ T cells sorted from PBMCs, taken 10 days after the yellow fever booster vaccination. This chain uses TRBV6-5 with TRBJ1-2; no reliable D call. The receptor was isolated from a man aged 18 to 29 who received the YFV17D yellow fever vaccine. This CDR3 is CASMKGYGYTF. The CDR3 DNA is TGTGCCAGCATGAAGGGCTATGGCTACACCTTC.